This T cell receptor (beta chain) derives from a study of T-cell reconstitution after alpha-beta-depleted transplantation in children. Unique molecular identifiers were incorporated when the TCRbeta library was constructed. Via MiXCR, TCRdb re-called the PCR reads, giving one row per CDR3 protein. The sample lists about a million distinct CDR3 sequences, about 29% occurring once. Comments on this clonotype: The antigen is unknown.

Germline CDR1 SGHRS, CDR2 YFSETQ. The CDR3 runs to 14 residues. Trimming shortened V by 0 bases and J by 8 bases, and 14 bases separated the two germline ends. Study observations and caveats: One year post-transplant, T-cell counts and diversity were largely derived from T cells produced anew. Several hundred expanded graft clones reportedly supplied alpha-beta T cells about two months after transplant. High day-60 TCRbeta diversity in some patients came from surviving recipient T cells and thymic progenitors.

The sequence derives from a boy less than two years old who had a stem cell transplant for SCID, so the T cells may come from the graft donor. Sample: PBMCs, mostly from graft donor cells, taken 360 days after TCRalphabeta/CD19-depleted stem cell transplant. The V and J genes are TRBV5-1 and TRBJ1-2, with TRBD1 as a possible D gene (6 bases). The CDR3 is CASSLDGVTGGYTF. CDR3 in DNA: TGCGCCAGCAGCTTGGACGGGGTGACAGGCGGCTACACCTTC.